These 17 T cell receptor beta chains share one sample of origin, sequenced in a study of T cell responses to AZD1222 COVID-19 vaccine. Only in-frame clones appear in the TCRdb table, and some are missing; sequencing was by immunoSEQ multiplex PCR. The table includes about 140,000 clones, approximately 92% detected once. Sequencing used peripheral blood, obtained on day 0 of AZD1222 vaccination. The receptor set was obtained from an adult in good health.

V gene TRBV13 combines with J gene TRBJ2-7; possibly TRBD1 for D (5 bases). This CDR3 contains 14 residues. CDR1 and CDR2 (germline): PRHDT, FYEKMQ (reference sequence). V lost 5 bases and J 3 bases, leaving 14 bases between the germline ends. The CDR3 is CASSPLGQYYEQYF. CDR3 DNA sequence: TGTGCCAGCAGCCCCCTGGGGCAGTACTACGAGCAGTACTTC.

The chain has TRBV5-1 and TRBJ1-3; D may be TRBD1 (5 bases). Germline CDR1 and CDR2: SGHRS and YFSETQ. The CDR3 length is 16 residues. V was clipped by 4 bases and J by 0 bases, with 14 bases between them. The CDR3 coding sequence is TGCGCCAGCAGCGCCAACGGGGGGACCTCTGGAAACACCATATATTTT. Its translation is CASSANGGTSGNTIYF.

This chain links TRBV7-6 with TRBJ2-3; D ambiguous. Germline V CDR1 and CDR2: SGHVS, FNYEAQ. Deletions cut 3 bases from V and 0 bases from J, with 16 bases between. CDR3 size: 17 residues. Here the CDR3 reads CASSFPGRGPSTDTQYF. Here the CDR3 DNA reads TGTGCCAGCAGCTTCCCCGGACGCGGTCCTAGCACAGATACGCAGTATTTT.

The V call is TRBV6-5, the J call TRBJ1-2; D gene unclear. CDR3 size: 11 residues. Germline CDR1 and CDR2: MNHEY and SVGAGI. Trimming removed 6 bases from V and 9 bases from J, with 11 bases in between. DNA for the CDR3: TGTGCCAGCAGGCAACGGGGTCGCTACACCTTC. Its translation: CASRQRGRYTF.

The chain recombines TRBV4-2 with TRBJ1-2, with unresolved D. The germline CDR1 and CDR2 sequences are LGHNA and YNFKEQ. V was cut by 0 bases and J by 8 bases, with 13 bases left in between. The CDR3 extends over 14 amino acids. CDR3 loop: CASSQDLTVYGYTF. CDR3 DNA: TGTGCCAGCAGCCAAGATCTAACAGTCTACGGCTACACCTTC.

This clone turned up a few times. The chain couples TRBV5-1 to TRBJ2-7; maybe TRBD1 (5 bases). V was cut by 3 bases and J by 0 bases, with 10 bases left in between. The CDR3 consists of 14 residues. Germline CDR1 is SGHRS and CDR2 is YFSETQ. CDR3 sequence: CASSWGTSSYEQYF. DNA of the CDR3: TGCGCCAGCAGCTGGGGCACCAGCTCCTACGAGCAGTACTTC.

CDR3 sequence (DNA): TGTGCCAGCAGGGGGGTCTCGGGCGGAAACACCATATATTTT. Its translation is CASRGVSGGNTIYF. The chain couples TRBV6-5 to TRBJ1-3, with D possibly being TRBD1 (5 bases). Per the germline V gene, CDR1 is MNHEY and CDR2 is SVGAGI. This CDR3 region has 14 residues. V gave up 6 bases and J gave up 4 bases, with 13 bases separating them.

V and J are TRBV30 and TRBJ1-2, with a weak D call TRBD1 (6 bases). The CDR3 is made up of 14 amino acids. The germline V and J ends were trimmed by 0 bases and 1 base, with 9 bases remaining between them. Per the germline V gene, CDR1 is GTSNPN and CDR2 is SVGIG (reference sequence). The CDR3 protein is CAWSVRRGNYGYTF. The CDR3 coding sequence is TGTGCCTGGAGTGTACGCAGGGGTAACTATGGCTACACCTTC.

CDR3 DNA: TGTGCCAGCAAGAAGGCCGGGGGACACTCTGGAAACACCATATATTTT. Its protein product is CASKKAGGHSGNTIYF. This chain uses TRBV11-2 with TRBJ1-3; tentatively, D is TRBD1 (6 bases). The CDR3 is 16 amino acids. V lost 7 bases and J lost 0, with 16 bases in between. Germline V gives CDR1 SGHAT, CDR2 FQNNGV.

This sequence joins TRBV7-2 and TRBJ1-2; no definite D call. The CDR3 is 13 residues long. Germline values: CDR1 SGHTA, CDR2 FQGNSA. The V gene lost 2 bases and the J gene lost 8 bases, with 12 bases spanning the gap. CDR3 DNA: TGTGCCAGCAGCTTACGGGAGATTTGGGGCTACACCTTC. As protein: CASSLREIWGYTF.

The V and J genes are TRBV2 and TRBJ2-7, with 8 bases that match TRBD1. The CDR3 is 16 residues long. CDR1 is SNHLY and CDR2 is FYNNEI in the germline V gene. J was trimmed by 6 bases and V by 8 bases; bases with no gene match: 18. Here the CDR3 DNA reads TGTGCCAGCGCCTACCCGGAGAGGACAGGGTTCGTCGAGCAGTACTTC. Its protein product is CASAYPERTGFVEQYF.

V and J are TRBV11-2 and TRBJ2-1; D possibly corresponds to TRBD2 (5 bases). This CDR3 has 17 amino acids. Germline CDR1 reads SGHAT; CDR2 reads FQNNGV. V was clipped by 2 bases and J by 0 bases, with 14 bases between them. The DNA of the CDR3 is TGTGCCAGCAGCTTATTTACCCTCCGGGGCTCCTACAATGAGCAGTTCTTC. Its translation is CASSLFTLRGSYNEQFF.

The genes are TRBV7-8 and TRBJ2-2; D ambiguous. The CDR3 runs 13 residues. Germline V gene data show CDR1 as SGHVS and CDR2 as FQNEAQ. Trimming took 5 bases from V and 2 from J, leaving 6 bases between them. The CDR3 DNA follows: TGTGCCAGCAGCCAATTCAACACCGGGGAGCTGTTTTTT. Its protein is CASSQFNTGELFF.

The genes are TRBV9 and TRBJ1-1; D gene ambiguous. Germline V gives CDR1 SGDLS, CDR2 YYNGEE. The CDR3 sequence is 12 residues long. V was pared by 0 bases and J by 6 bases, with 6 bases between. CDR3 sequence reads: CASSVVTAEAFF. As DNA, the CDR3 is TGTGCCAGCAGCGTAGTAACGGCTGAAGCTTTCTTT.

The chain links TRBV6-1 to TRBJ2-6; D is uncertain. CDR3 length: 16 amino acids. The V and J ends lost 1 base and 1 base respectively, with 8 bases between them. Germline V gene data show CDR1 as MNHNS and CDR2 as SASEGT. DNA of the CDR3: TGTGCCAGCAGTGAAGATATGGGGTCTGGGGCCAACGTCCTGACTTTC. This codes for CASSEDMGSGANVLTF.

The J gene is TRBJ2-1, the V gene TRBV28; 9 bases agree with TRBD2. With 2 bases clipped from V and 10 bases from J, the junction kept 9 bases outside the gene matches. Germline CDR1 MDHEN, CDR2 SYDVKM. This CDR3 is built from 15 residues. The CDR3 loop reads CASSLRREGRWEQFF. In DNA form, the CDR3 reads TGTGCCAGCAGTTTAAGGCGGGAGGGGCGATGGGAGCAGTTCTTC.

This chain joins TRBV19 and TRBJ1-5, with TRBD1 matching 7 bases. The CDR3 loop spans 14 amino acids. Germline V gene lookup returns CDR1 LNHDA and CDR2 SQIVND (reference sequence). J lost 6 bases, V lost 4 bases, and 6 bases had no gene match. The CDR3 nucleotides are TGTGCCAGTAGTAACAGGGGTGGCGGTCAGCCCCAGCATTTT. Translating it yields CASSNRGGGQPQHF. Drawing the rest from reference TRBV19 and TRBJ1-5, the complete variable domain is DGGITQSPKYLFRKEGQNVTLSCEQNLNHDAMYWYRQDPGQGLRLIYYSQIVNDFQKGDIAEGYSVSREKKESFPLTVTSAQKNPTAFYLCASSNRGGGQPQHFGDGTRLSIL.